Listed below are T cell receptor beta chains from one sample, sequenced in a study of OX40 agonist ivuxolimab in advanced cancers. Measured with immunoSEQ multiplex PCR; TCRdb has only the in-frame clones, and not every one. The table shows about 80,000 clones, with around four fifths occurring only once. Sequencing used CD4+ or CD8+ T cells sorted from blood, obtained in a trial of the OX40 agonist ivuxolimab. The receptor source for this set is an adult with an advanced solid tumor such as melanoma, head and neck, liver or kidney cancer. Each CDR3 is given with its conserved first and last residue. A D gene is named only where the DNA matches it firmly. For some rows the clone size is stated as once, few or many, or as a class when expanded; others skip it.

len | j_gene | abundance | v_gene | d_gene | CDR3nt | CDR3aa
13 | TRBJ1-2 | once | TRBV5-5 | . | TGTGCCAGCAGCTTTACTACTGACTATGGCTACACCTTC | CASSFTTDYGYTF
13 | TRBJ2-7 | . | TRBV7-8 | . | TGTGCCAGCAGCCAGGACAGAGCTTACGAGCAGTACTTC | CASSQDRAYEQYF
14 | TRBJ2-5 | . | TRBV6-1 | . | TGTGCCAGCACTGGACAACGGGGGTCAGAGACCCAGTACTTC | CASTGQRGSETQYF
15 | TRBJ1-5 | few | TRBV6-6 | . | TGTGCCAGCAGTTACGGGGCGGGCTCCGGTCAGCCCCAGCATTTT | CASSYGAGSGQPQHF
16 | TRBJ2-3 | . | TRBV13 | TRBD2 | TGTGCCAGCAGCCCTATAGCGGGAGCCCCCACAGATACGCAGTATTTT | CASSPIAGAPTDTQYF
13 | TRBJ2-1 | . | TRBV30 | . | TGTGCCTGGACCTTGGGGCGTTCGGGTGAGCAGTTCTTC | CAWTLGRSGEQFF
15 | TRBJ2-1 | . | TRBV27 | . | TGTGCCAGCAGTCCTCCCGGGACCTCCTACAATGAGCAGTTCTTC | CASSPPGTSYNEQFF
17 | TRBJ1-2 | . | TRBV5-6 | TRBD1 | TGTGCCAGCAGCTTCGATATACGGACAGGGGATTTCTATGGCTACACCTTC | CASSFDIRTGDFYGYTF
12 | TRBJ2-1 | . | TRBV19 | . | TGTGCCACGCGTCCCTCCTACAATGAGCAGTTCTTC | CATRPSYNEQFF
15 | TRBJ1-5 | . | TRBV9 | TRBD1 | TGTGCCAGCAGCGTAGGACAGGGGGTAGATCAGCCCCAGCATTTT | CASSVGQGVDQPQHF
14 | TRBJ2-4 | once | TRBV18 | . | TGTGCCAGCTCCCCCCCGGCGGTCAAAAACATTCAGTACTTC | CASSPPAVKNIQYF
14 | TRBJ2-2 | . | TRBV15 | TRBD1 | TGTGCCACCGGGCCGCAGGGGGACACCGGGGAGCTGTTTTTT | CATGPQGDTGELFF
14 | TRBJ1-6 | . | TRBV19 | . | TGTGCCTCGTCCTCCGAAGGGCAGAATTCACCCCTCCACTTT | CASSSEGQNSPLHF
17 | TRBJ1-5 | . | TRBV11-2 | . | TGTGCCAGCAGCTTAGATCTTCGGCTGGGGGGGAATCAGCCCCAGCATTTT | CASSLDLRLGGNQPQHF
16 | TRBJ2-2 | . | TRBV5-1 | TRBD2 | TGCGCCAGCAGCTTGAAGGGACTAGCGGGCACCGGGGAGCTGTTTTTT | CASSLKGLAGTGELFF
13 | TRBJ2-5 | . | TRBV2 | . | TGTGCCAGCGGTCTAGCGCTAATTGAGACCCAGTACTTC | CASGLALIETQYF
15 | TRBJ2-7 | . | TRBV12-5 | . | TGTGCTAGTGGTTTGCAACAGGGAGGGCCCTACGAGCAGTACTTC | CASGLQQGGPYEQYF
15 | TRBJ2-6 | . | TRBV5-4 | . | TGTGCCAGCAGCCTGGACCAAGGTGGGGCCAACGTCCTGACTTTC | CASSLDQGGANVLTF
13 | TRBJ2-1 | . | TRBV7-8 | TRBD2 | TGTGCCGCGAGCGGGGGGTTATACAATGAGCAGTTCTTC | CAASGGLYNEQFF
13 | TRBJ1-4 | . | TRBV25-1 | . | TGTGCCAGCAGTGGCCACCAGATGGAAAAACTGTTTTTT | CASSGHQMEKLFF
14 | TRBJ2-1 | . | TRBV7-8 | TRBD2 | TGTGCCAGCAGCACCCACGGGGGGGAATATGAGCAGTTCTTC | CASSTHGGEYEQFF
13 | TRBJ1-2 | . | TRBV27 | . | TGTGCCAGCAGTCCCCCCAGGGGCTATGGCTACACCTTC | CASSPPRGYGYTF
16 | TRBJ1-4 | . | TRBV27 | . | TGTGCCAGCACCAGGACTAAGGACCACCTTAATGAAAAACTGTTTTTT | CASTRTKDHLNEKLFF
13 | TRBJ2-7 | . | TRBV30 | TRBD1 | TGTGCCTGGAGTACAGGGGATCGGCGCGAGCAGTACTTC | CAWSTGDRREQYF
15 | TRBJ1-1 | once | TRBV7-9 | TRBD1 | TGTGCCAGCAGCTCATACAGGGGAGGAGGGACTGAAGCTTTCTTT | CASSSYRGGGTEAFF
13 | TRBJ2-5 | . | TRBV18 | . | TGTGCCAGCTCACCACAGCCTGGCGAGACCCAGTACTTC | CASSPQPGETQYF
14 | TRBJ2-7 | . | TRBV7-2 | TRBD2 | TGTGCCAGCAGCCCACCTGGCGGGGGCTACGAGCAGTACTTC | CASSPPGGGYEQYF
15 | TRBJ2-1 | . | TRBV4-3 | TRBD2 | TGCGCCAGCAGCCAAGCTAGCGGGAGTGTGGATGAGCAGTTCTTC | CASSQASGSVDEQFF
15 | TRBJ1-2 | . | TRBV7-9 | . | TGTGCCAGCAGCTTATCGGCAGGGTCTAACTATGGCTACACCTTC | CASSLSAGSNYGYTF
15 | TRBJ2-3 | . | TRBV2 | TRBD2 | TGTGCCAGCAGGGGACTAGCGGGGAATAGCGATACGCAGTATTTT | CASRGLAGNSDTQYF
16 | TRBJ2-5 | . | TRBV28 | TRBD1 | TGTGCCAGCAGTATAACCGGGACAGGGGTTTTGAAGACCCAGTACTTC | CASSITGTGVLKTQYF
14 | TRBJ2-7 | . | TRBV7-3 | TRBD2 | TGTGCCAGCAGCTCCTCGGGACTACCTGGGGAGCAGTACTTC | CASSSSGLPGEQYF
14 | TRBJ2-2 | . | TRBV9 | TRBD1 | TGTGCCAGCCGGACAGGGGAAGGTTCCGGGGAGCTGTTTTTT | CASRTGEGSGELFF
13 | TRBJ1-5 | . | TRBV7-2 | . | TGTGCCAGCAGCCGACAGACCAATCAGCCCCAGCATTTT | CASSRQTNQPQHF
14 | TRBJ2-5 | . | TRBV5-1 | TRBD2 | TGCGCCAGCAGCTTGTCTAGCGGGCAAGAGACCCAGTACTTC | CASSLSSGQETQYF
13 | TRBJ1-4 | . | TRBV2 | TRBD1 | TGTGCCAGCAGTGGGGACAGAAATGAAAAACTGTTTTTT | CASSGDRNEKLFF
15 | TRBJ2-5 | . | TRBV5-1 | . | TGCGCCAGCAGCAACCTCATGGGATACCAAGAGACCCAGTACTTC | CASSNLMGYQETQYF
16 | TRBJ2-7 | . | TRBV11-3 | . | TGTGCCAGCAGCTTAGATCGGGGCAGGGTCTCCTACGAGCAGTACTTC | CASSLDRGRVSYEQYF
17 | TRBJ1-2 | once | TRBV7-2 | . | TGTGCCAGCAGCTTAAATACGATCGCATCAGGGCTCTCTGGCTACACCTTC | CASSLNTIASGLSGYTF
16 | TRBJ2-7 | . | TRBV28 | . | TGTGCCAGCAGTTCGGCTGGACGGAGGGGCGTCAACGAGCAGTACTTC | CASSSAGRRGVNEQYF
20 | TRBJ2-1 | . | TRBV14 | TRBD2 | TGTGCCAGCAGCCCCATCAAACGGATCCTAGCGGGAGGAGGAGACAATGAGCAGTTCTTC | CASSPIKRILAGGGDNEQFF
16 | TRBJ1-4 | . | TRBV6-6 | . | TGTGCCAGCAGTTACCGCCCGGACAGCTTTAATGAAAAACTGTTTTTT | CASSYRPDSFNEKLFF
14 | TRBJ2-3 | . | TRBV5-6 | TRBD2 | TGTGCCAGCAGCTCTAGCGGGGGGAGGGATACGCAGTATTTT | CASSSSGGRDTQYF
16 | TRBJ2-3 | . | TRBV7-9 | . | TGTGCCAGCAGCGCCGGGGGGCCCACAACCACAGATACGCAGTATTTT | CASSAGGPTTTDTQYF
12 | TRBJ1-2 | . | TRBV2 | TRBD1 | TGTGCCAGCGAGGGACAGGGGAAAGGCTACACCTTC | CASEGQGKGYTF
14 | TRBJ2-5 | . | TRBV2 | TRBD2 | TGTGCCAGCAGCCCACTCACGGGGGGAGAGACCCAGTACTTC | CASSPLTGGETQYF
14 | TRBJ2-7 | medium-sized | TRBV7-9 | TRBD1 | TGTGCCAGCAGCTTACTCACAGGGGGCCACGAGCAGTACTTC | CASSLLTGGHEQYF
13 | TRBJ2-3 | once | TRBV21-1 | . | TGTGCCAGCAGCAAATACAGGACAGATACGCAGTATTTT | CASSKYRTDTQYF
15 | TRBJ1-2 | . | TRBV5-1 | TRBD1 | TGCGCCAGCAGCTTGGGGTTGGGACAGGGATATGGCTACACCTTC | CASSLGLGQGYGYTF
16 | TRBJ2-2 | . | TRBV7-9 | TRBD1 | TGTGCCAGCAGATCTCCGGGACAGGGGGCATACGGGGAGCTGTTTTTT | CASRSPGQGAYGELFF
18 | TRBJ1-6 | . | TRBV28 | TRBD1 | TGTGCCAGCAGTTTTATCCGGACAGGGGGGAAATTAAATTCACCCCTCCACTTT | CASSFIRTGGKLNSPLHF
17 | TRBJ2-2 | . | TRBV27 | TRBD2 | TGTGCCAGCAGTTCGGTTAGCGGGAGGGCCTACACCGGGGAGCTGTTTTTT | CASSSVSGRAYTGELFF
14 | TRBJ1-2 | few | TRBV2 | . | TGTGCCAGCAGTTCCGGGGGGCGAGGATATGGCTACACCTTC | CASSSGGRGYGYTF
17 | TRBJ1-5 | . | TRBV5-6 | TRBD1 | TGTGCCAGCAGCTTGATGGGACAGGGGTTGGTCGGTCAGCCCCAGCATTTT | CASSLMGQGLVGQPQHF
13 | TRBJ2-5 | . | TRBV25-1 | . | TGTGCCAGCAGTGAATCTAATTTGGAGACCCAGTACTTC | CASSESNLETQYF
14 | TRBJ1-2 | . | TRBV18 | . | TGTGCCAGCTCAGCGTCCGCCGGGAACTATGGCTACACCTTC | CASSASAGNYGYTF